The clone carrying this T cell receptor (beta chain) came up a few times. Antigen unknown. The CDR3 loop spans 16 amino acids. The V end lost 0 bases, the J end lost 7 bases, and 16 bases lay between the germline ends. Germline-derived CDR1 and CDR2 are LGHNA and YNFKEQ. In TCRdb, the 5' RACE reads were re-called with MiXCR into one record per CDR3 protein. The data show 450,000 or so distinct CDR3 sequences, roughly a quarter seen once. This sample was taken from a study of CD8 T cells in ankylosing spondylitis. Study-wide findings and caveats: Eight highly homologous variants made up a TCR beta motif, and this motif appeared characteristic of ankylosing spondylitis blood.

The sample comprised blood, either unsorted or a sorted T cell fraction (not recorded which). The J gene is TRBJ1-5, the V gene TRBV4-2; D remains ambiguous. The clonotype was recovered from a male donor with ankylosing spondylitis. The CDR3 sequence: CASSQDLVGSGQPQHF. CDR3 coding DNA: TGTGCCAGCAGCCAAGATCTTGTGGGGTCGGGGCAGCCCCAGCATTTT.